The sequence of this T cell receptor beta chain was determined in a study of CD8 T cells in ankylosing spondylitis. Points from the study as a whole: Past studies reported some motif variants in reactive arthritis synovial fluid and blood. Within matched ankylosing spondylitis synovial fluid, disease-linked clones were reportedly significantly enriched. Disease-associated clonotypes exhibited CD8+ identity and were relatively infrequent in peripheral blood. One TCR beta motif, made up of fewer than 10 highly homologous variants, appeared characteristic of ankylosing spondylitis blood.

This clonotype came up a few times. What it binds is unknown. In making TCR beta libraries, quantitative 5'-RACE with molecular barcodes was used. TCRdb fed the 5' RACE reads into MiXCR, producing one record per CDR3 protein. The table has about 700,000 distinct CDR3 sequences, around 20% seen once. This CDR3 region has 14 residues. Germline-derived CDR1 and CDR2 are SQVTM and ANQGSEA. Trimming cost V 2 bases and J 3 bases, with 11 bases left between them. The receptor comes from a male donor with ankylosing spondylitis. This chain links TRBV29-1 with TRBJ2-1; D may correspond to TRBD1 or TRBD2 (6 bases each). The specimen sequenced was blood, either unsorted or a sorted T cell fraction (not recorded which). The CDR3 nucleotides are TGCAGCGTTGAATCGGGGGACAACTACAATGAGCAGTTCTTC. Translation: CSVESGDNYNEQFF.